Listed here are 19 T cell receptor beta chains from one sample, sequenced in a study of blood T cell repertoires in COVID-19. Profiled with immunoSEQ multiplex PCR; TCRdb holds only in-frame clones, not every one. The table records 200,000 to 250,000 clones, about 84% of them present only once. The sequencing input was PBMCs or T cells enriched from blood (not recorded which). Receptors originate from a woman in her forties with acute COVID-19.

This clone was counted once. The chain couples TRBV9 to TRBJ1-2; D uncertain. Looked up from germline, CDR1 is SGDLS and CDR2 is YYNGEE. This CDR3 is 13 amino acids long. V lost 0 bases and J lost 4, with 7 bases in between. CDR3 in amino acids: CASSVGESYGYTF. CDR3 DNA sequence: TGTGCCAGCAGCGTAGGAGAGAGCTATGGCTACACCTTC. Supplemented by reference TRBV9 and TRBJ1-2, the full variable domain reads DSGVTQTPKHLITATGQRVTLRCSPRSGDLSVYWYQQSLDQGLQFLIQYYNGEERAKGNILERFSAQQFPDLHSELNLSSLELGDSALYFCASSVGESYGYTFGSGTRLTVV.

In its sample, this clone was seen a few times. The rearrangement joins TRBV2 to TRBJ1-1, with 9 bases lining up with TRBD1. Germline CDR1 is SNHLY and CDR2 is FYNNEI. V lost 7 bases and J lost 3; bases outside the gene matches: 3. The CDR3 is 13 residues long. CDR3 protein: CASIDRGYTEAFF. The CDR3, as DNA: TGTGCCAGCATAGACAGGGGGTACACTGAAGCTTTCTTT.

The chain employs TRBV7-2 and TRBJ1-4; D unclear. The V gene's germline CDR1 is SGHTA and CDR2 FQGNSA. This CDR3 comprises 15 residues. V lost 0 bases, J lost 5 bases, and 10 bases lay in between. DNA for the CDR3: TGTGCCAGCAGCTTAGCCGGGTTATTGAATGAAAAACTGTTTTTT. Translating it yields CASSLAGLLNEKLFF.

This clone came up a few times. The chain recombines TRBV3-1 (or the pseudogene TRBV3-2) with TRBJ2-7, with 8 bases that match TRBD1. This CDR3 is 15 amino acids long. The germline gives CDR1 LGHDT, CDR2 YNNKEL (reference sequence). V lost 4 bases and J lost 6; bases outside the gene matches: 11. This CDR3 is CASSRRTGIWGEQYF. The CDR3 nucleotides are TGTGCCAGCAGCCGACGGACAGGGATTTGGGGCGAGCAGTACTTC.

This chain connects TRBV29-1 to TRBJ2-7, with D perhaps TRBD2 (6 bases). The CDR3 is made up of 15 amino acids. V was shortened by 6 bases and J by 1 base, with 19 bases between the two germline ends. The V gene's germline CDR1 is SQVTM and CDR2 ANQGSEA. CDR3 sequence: CSVPRDCPLSYEQYF. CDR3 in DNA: TGCAGCGTGCCTAGGGACTGTCCCCTTTCCTACGAGCAGTACTTC.

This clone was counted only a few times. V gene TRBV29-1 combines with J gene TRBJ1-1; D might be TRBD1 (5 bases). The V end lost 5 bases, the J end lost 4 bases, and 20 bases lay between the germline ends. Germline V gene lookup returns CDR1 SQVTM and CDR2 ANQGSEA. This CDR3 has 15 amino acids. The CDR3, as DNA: TGCAGCGTTCTCCCCTCCGGGGGGTGGAGCACTGAAGCTTTCTTT. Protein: CSVLPSGGWSTEAFF.

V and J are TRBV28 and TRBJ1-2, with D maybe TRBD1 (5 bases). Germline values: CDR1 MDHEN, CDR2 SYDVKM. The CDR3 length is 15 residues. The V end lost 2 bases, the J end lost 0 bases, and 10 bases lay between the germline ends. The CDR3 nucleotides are TGTGCCAGCAGTTTAGGGAGGGGCGCTAACTATGGCTACACCTTC. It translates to CASSLGRGANYGYTF.

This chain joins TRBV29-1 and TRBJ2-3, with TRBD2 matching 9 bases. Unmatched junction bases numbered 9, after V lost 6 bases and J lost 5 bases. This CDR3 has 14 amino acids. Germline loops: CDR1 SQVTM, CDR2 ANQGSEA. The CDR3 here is CSVEIAGEGDTQYF. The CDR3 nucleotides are TGCAGCGTCGAAATAGCGGGAGAGGGAGATACGCAGTATTTT.

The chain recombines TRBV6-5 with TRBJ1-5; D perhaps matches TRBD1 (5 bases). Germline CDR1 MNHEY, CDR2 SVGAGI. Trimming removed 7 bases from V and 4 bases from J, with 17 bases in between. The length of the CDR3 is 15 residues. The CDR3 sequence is CASTPLLGANQPQHF. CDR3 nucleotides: TGTGCCAGCACCCCCCTCTTAGGGGCGAATCAGCCCCAGCATTTT.

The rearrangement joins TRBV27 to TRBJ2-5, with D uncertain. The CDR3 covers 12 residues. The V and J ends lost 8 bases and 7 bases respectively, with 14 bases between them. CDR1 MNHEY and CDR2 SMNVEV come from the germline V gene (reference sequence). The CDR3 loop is CASATVSGTQYF. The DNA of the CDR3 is TGTGCCAGCGCAACCGTCTCAGGGACCCAGTACTTC.

CDR3 protein: CASSRDSRNQPQHF. The DNA for the CDR3 is TGTGCCAGCAGCCGGGACAGCCGCAATCAGCCCCAGCATTTT. The J gene is TRBJ1-5, the V gene TRBV28, with 7 positions matching TRBD1. CDR1 and CDR2 from the germline V gene are MDHEN and SYDVKM. The CDR3 is made up of 14 amino acids. The trim removed 6 bases at V and 2 bases at J, leaving 4 bases unmatched.

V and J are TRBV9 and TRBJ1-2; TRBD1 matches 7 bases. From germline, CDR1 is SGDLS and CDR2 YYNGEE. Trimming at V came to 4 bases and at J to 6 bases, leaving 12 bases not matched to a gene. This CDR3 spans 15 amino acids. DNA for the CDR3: TGTGCCAGCAGCCCCAGAGGGGGCCCGAACAATGGCTACACCTTC. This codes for CASSPRGGPNNGYTF.

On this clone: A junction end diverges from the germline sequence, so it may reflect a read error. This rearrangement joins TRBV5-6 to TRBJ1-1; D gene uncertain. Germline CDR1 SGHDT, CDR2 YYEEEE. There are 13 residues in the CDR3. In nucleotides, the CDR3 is TGTGCCAGCAGCTTGGGTTTAAACATTGAAGCTTTCTTT. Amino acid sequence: CASSLGLNIEAFF.

The CDR3 is CASRGTENTGELFF. DNA for the CDR3: TGTGCCAGTAGGGGGACTGAGAACACCGGGGAGCTGTTTTTT. V is TRBV19 and J is TRBJ2-2, with TRBD2 as a possible D gene (6 bases). Germline V gene lookup returns CDR1 LNHDA and CDR2 SQIVND (reference sequence). V lost 6 bases, J lost 1 base, and 9 bases lay in between. The CDR3 loop spans 14 amino acids. Full variable domain (rest looked up from reference TRBV19 and TRBJ2-2): DGGITQSPKYLFRKEGQNVTLSCEQNLNHDAMYWYRQDPGQGLRLIYYSQIVNDFQKGDIAEGYSVSREKKESFPLTVTSAQKNPTAFYLCASRGTENTGELFFGEGSRLTVL.

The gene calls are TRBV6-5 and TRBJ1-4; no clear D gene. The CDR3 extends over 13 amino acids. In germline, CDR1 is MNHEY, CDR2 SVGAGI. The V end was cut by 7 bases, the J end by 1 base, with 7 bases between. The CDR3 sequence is CASKERTNEKLFF. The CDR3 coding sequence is TGTGCCAGCAAGGAGCGAACTAATGAAAAACTGTTTTTT.

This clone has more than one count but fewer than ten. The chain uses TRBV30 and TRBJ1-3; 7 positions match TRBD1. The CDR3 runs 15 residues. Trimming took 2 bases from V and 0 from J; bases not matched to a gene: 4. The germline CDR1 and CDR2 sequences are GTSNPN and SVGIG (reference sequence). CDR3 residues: CAWSSDRVSGNTIYF. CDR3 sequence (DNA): TGTGCCTGGAGTTCCGACAGGGTCTCTGGAAACACCATATATTTT. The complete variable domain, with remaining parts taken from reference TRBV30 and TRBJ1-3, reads SQTIHQWPATLVQPVGSPLSLECTVEGTSNPNLYWYRQAAGRGLQLLFYSVGIGQISSEVPQNLSASRPQDRQFILSSKKLLLSDSGFYLCAWSSDRVSGNTIYFGEGSWLTVV.

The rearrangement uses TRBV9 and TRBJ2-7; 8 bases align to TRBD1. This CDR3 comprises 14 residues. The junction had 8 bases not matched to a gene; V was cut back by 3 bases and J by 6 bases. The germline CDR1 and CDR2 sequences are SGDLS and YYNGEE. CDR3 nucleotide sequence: TGTGCCAGCAGCGCTAGGACAGGGACGATCGAGCAGTACTTC. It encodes CASSARTGTIEQYF. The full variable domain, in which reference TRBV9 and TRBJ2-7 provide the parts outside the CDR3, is DSGVTQTPKHLITATGQRVTLRCSPRSGDLSVYWYQQSLDQGLQFLIQYYNGEERAKGNILERFSAQQFPDLHSELNLSSLELGDSALYFCASSARTGTIEQYFGPGTRLTVT.

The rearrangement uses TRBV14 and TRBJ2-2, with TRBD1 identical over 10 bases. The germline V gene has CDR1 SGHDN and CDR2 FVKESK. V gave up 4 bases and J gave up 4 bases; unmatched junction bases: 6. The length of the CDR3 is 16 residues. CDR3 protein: CASSRDRGPATGELFF. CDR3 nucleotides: TGTGCCAGCAGCCGAGACAGGGGGCCCGCCACCGGGGAGCTGTTTTTT.

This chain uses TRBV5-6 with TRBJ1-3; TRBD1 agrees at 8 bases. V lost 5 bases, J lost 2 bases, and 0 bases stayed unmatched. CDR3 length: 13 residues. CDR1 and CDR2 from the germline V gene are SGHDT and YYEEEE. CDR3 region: CASRTGAGNTIYF. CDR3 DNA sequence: TGTGCCAGCAGGACAGGGGCTGGAAACACCATATATTTT.